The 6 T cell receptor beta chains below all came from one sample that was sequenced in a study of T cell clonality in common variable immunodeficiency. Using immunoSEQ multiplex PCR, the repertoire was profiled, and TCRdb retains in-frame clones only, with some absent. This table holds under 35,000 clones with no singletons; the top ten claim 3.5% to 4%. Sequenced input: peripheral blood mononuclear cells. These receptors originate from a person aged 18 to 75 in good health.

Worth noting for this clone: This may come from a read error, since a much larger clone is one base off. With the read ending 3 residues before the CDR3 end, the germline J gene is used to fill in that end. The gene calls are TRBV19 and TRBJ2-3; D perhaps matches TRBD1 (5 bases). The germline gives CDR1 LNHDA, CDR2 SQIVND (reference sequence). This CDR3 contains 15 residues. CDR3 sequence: CASSLTAHSNQPQYF. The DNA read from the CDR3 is TGTGCCAGTAGTTTGACAGCCCATAGCAATCAGCCG. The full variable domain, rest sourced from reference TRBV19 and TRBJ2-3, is DGGITQSPKYLFRKEGQNVTLSCEQNLNHDAMYWYRQDPGQGLRLIYYSQIVNDFQKGDIAEGYSVSREKKESFPLTVTSAQKNPTAFYLCASSLTAHSNQPQYFGPGTRLTVL.

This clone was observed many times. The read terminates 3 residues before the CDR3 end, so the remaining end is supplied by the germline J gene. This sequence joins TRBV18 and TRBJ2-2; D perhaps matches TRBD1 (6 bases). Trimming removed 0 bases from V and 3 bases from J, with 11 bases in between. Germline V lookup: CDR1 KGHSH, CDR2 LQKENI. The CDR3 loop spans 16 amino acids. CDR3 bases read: TGTGCCAGCTCACCACCGCAGGGGCGGGACACCGGGGAG. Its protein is CASSPPQGRDTGE. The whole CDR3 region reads CASSPPQGRDTGELFF.

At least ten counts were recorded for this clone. The CDR3 region is CASSQVGPMPNYGYTF. The CDR3 bases that were read are TGTGCCAGCAGCCAAGTTGGCCCCATGCCTAACTATGGC. This chain uses TRBV14 with TRBJ1-2, with D unresolved. Sequencing ends 3 residues short of the CDR3 end; the germline J gene provides the rest. The germline gives CDR1 SGHDN, CDR2 FVKESK. V lost 1 base to trimming and J lost 0 bases, with 12 bases between them. The CDR3 is made up of 16 amino acids.

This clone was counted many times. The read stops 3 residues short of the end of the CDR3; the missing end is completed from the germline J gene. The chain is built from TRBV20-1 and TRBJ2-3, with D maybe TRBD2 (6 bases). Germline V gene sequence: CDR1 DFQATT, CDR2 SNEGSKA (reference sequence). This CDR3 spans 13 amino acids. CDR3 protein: CRPRRGLTDTQYF. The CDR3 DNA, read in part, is TGCAGGCCGCGGAGGGGCCTGACAGATACG.

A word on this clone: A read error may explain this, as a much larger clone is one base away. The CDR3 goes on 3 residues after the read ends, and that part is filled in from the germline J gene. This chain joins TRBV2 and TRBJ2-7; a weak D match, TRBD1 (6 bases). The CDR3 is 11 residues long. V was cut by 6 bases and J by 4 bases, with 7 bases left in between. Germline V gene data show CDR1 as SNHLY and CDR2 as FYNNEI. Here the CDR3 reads CASRRGYEQYF. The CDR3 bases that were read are TGTGCCAGCAGGAGGGGGTACGAG.

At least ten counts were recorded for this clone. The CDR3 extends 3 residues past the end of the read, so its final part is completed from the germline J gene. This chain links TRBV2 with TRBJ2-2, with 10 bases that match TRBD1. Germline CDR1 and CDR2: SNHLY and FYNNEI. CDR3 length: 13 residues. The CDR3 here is CASRGQGVEKLFF. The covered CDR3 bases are TGTGCCAGCAGAGGACAGGGGGTGGAAAAG.